This TCR beta chain was captured by sequencing in a study of blood T cells in healthy people across ages (dated by TCRdb to 2014 to 2015). Regarding the complete study: Template switching captured roughly one uniquely barcoded TCR beta cDNA molecule per two T cells in model experiments. For two donors (one aged 18 to 30 and one aged 80 or older), the study analyzed two additional independent replicas of 1 million unique cDNA reads from the same blood draw. Four age groups were formed from the donors: young (average approximately 16 years), middle-aged (roughly 38), aged (62) and long-lived (82). To track age-related changes in TCR beta repertoire diversity, the study relied on deep sequencing normalized with unique cDNA molecular identifiers. General study outcomes and caveats: Donor CMV infection status was unknown, potentially confounding age-related changes in expanded clonotypes. Conclusive comparison of naive and antigen-experienced compartments was prevented by the profiling of bulk unsorted PBMCs. Estimates of total diversity from one million sequenced T cells were regarded as lower bounds and underestimates. As age increased, observed TCR beta diversity per million T cells dropped in a roughly linear way, and a significant reduction was already evident by age 40. Compared with the aged group, more naive CD4+ T cells, fewer expanded clones and increased TCR diversity were shown by the long-lived group, suggesting age selection. Observed TCR beta diversity correlated strongly with the percentage of naive T cells measured by flow cytometry.

Systemically healthy Caucasian individuals from Russia, roughly 40 in total and aged roughly 6 to 100 years, were included as donors. Each donor gave ten milliliters of peripheral blood, drawn into EDTA-treated Vacutainer tubes. Ficoll-Paque density-gradient centrifugation was used to isolate PBMCs, with at least 7 million per sample. Trizol reagent was used to extract total RNA from the PBMCs, yielding at least 5 micrograms per sample. For every donor, an aliquot of PBMCs went through flow cytometry to measure the percentages of naive CD45RAhigh/CD27high T cells. About this clonotype: Its antigen is not yet known. Base qualities are not at hand, and no much larger clone is one base apart.

Receptor libraries were prepared by 5' RACE. The reads were generated on an Illumina HiSeq 2500. A second PCR of roughly 7 to 12 cycles was run with a J-beta primer mix and a sample-barcoded 5' primer. A unique molecular identifier was introduced onto each TCR beta cDNA molecule by a template-switch 5' adaptor carrying 12 random nucleotides. At least 2.5 million CDR3-containing paired-end reads were obtained from each sample. First-strand cDNA was synthesized from all RNA with the Mint cDNA synthesis kit, primed by a TRBC-specific oligonucleotide. After uracil-DNA glycosylase treatment, a first 18-cycle PCR used universal primers M1SS and BC2_uni_R on all cDNA. From the authors' description of their analysis: For normalization, 1 million high-quality reads were randomly selected from each sample, with every read carrying a distinct molecular identifier. Reads sharing molecular identifiers were discarded rather than binned into consensus sequences. MiTCR, with a Q25 quality threshold and the strictest error-elimination algorithm, was used for CDR3 identification, clonotype clustering and error correction. A nonparametric unseen species model with Euler transformation was used to estimate lower-bound total TCR beta diversity. In TCRdb, the public reads were trimmed at Q25 with fastp and aligned with MiXCR, with productive beta chains retained. All rows with the same CDR3 protein become a single entry with the most common DNA and genes. The V and J calls were not made by the authors but by TCRdb's processing. This sample is represented by around 800,000 distinct CDR3 sequences; 25% to 30% of them were singletons. Around 3% of the sample rests with the top ten.

CDR1 and CDR2 were assigned from the germline V gene (reference sequence) as DFQATT and SNEGSKA. Trimming at the junction amounts to 6 bases on V and 2 bases on J, and the germline ends lie 14 bases apart. The CDR3 runs 13 amino acids, cysteine and phenylalanine included. The kept DNA is CDR3 alone, 39 bases in frame from the first base. The data were also submitted as part of a second study, on T cells of mothers and their children. From that second study: The donors were nine systemically healthy Caucasian individuals, made up of three mothers and their six children. cDNA synthesis consumed the entire amount of extracted RNA, loaded at approximately 1.6 ug RNA in each 15 ul reaction. Sample barcodes and 2-4 random nucleotides were added via the M1S primer in the second PCR. More than 8.5 million TCR beta CDR3 reads were obtained from each mother, and some 3.3 million reads were obtained from each child. In both related and unrelated pairs, thymic selection shapes the output of TCR recombination in a similar way, with inherited differences having only a minor effect. Related mother-child pairs always showed normalized repertoire overlap that was slightly higher than in unrelated mother-child pairs, though the difference was never significant. Persistent microchimeric T cell clones were not detected, at a sensitivity of about 100 clones per million clonotypes. To look for features that set related mother-child pairs apart from unrelated individuals, the researchers ran deep NGS to compare the TCR beta repertoires of mothers and children. The mean age was around 42 +/- 4 years for the mothers and roughly 10 +/- 4 years for the children. After adapter ligation with NEBNext reagents, the libraries were sequenced on Illumina HiSeq 2000 with 100+100 nt paired-end reads. To avoid cross-contamination, the mother libraries and the child libraries were prepared a month apart and sequenced in separate runs. Each donor had between about 500,000 and 2,100,000 distinct TCR beta clonotypes identified. Naive TCR beta clonotypes were estimated from low-frequency clonotypes matched to each donor's FACS-determined naive share, without sorting.

Recombination connected TRBV20-1 to TRBJ2-7, with no D gene named confidently. This receptor was taken from a boy younger than 18 in good health. Material: blood. This receptor has the CDR3 CSATSHLPYEQYF. The nucleotide sequence reads as follows: TGCAGTGCCACTTCACACCTACCCTACGAGCAGTACTTC.